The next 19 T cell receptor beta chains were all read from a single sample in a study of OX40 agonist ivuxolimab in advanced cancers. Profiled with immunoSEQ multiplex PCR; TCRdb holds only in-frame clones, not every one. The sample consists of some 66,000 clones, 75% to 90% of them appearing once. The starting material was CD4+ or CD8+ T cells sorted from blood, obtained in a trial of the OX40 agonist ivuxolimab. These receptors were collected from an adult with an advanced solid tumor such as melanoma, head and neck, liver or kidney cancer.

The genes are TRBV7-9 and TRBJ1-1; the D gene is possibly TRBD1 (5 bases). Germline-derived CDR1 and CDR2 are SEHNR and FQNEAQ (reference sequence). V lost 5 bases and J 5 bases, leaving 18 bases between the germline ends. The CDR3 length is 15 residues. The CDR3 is CASSPSVSQGTEAFF. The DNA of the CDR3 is TGTGCCAGCAGCCCCTCTGTGAGCCAGGGTACTGAAGCTTTCTTT.

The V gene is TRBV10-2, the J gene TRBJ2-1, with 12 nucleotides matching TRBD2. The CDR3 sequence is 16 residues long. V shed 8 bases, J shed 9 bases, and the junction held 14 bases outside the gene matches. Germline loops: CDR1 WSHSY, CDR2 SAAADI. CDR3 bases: TGCGCCAGCCAGGGGACCGCTAGCGGGAGGGCCCGTGAGCAGTTCTTC. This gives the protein CASQGTASGRAREQFF.

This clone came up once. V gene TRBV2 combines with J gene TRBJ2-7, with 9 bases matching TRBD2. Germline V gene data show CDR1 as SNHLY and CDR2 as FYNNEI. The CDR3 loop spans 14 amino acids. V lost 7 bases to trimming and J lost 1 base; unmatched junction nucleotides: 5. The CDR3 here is CASKILAGSYEQYF. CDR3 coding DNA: TGTGCCAGCAAGATCCTAGCGGGATCCTACGAGCAGTACTTC.

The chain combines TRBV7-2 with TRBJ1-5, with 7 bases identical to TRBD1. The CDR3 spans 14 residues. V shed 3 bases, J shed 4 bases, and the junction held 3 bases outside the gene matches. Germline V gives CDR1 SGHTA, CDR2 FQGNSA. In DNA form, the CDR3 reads TGTGCCAGCAGCTTCGGACAGGAGAATCAGCCCCAGCATTTT. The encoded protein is CASSFGQENQPQHF.

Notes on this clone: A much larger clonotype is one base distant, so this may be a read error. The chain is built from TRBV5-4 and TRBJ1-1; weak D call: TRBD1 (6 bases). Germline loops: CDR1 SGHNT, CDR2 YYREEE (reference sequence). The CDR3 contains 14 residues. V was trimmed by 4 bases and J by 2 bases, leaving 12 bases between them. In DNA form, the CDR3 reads TGTGCCAGCAGCCAAGGACAGCTAAACACTGAAGCTTTCTTT. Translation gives CASSQGQLNTEAFF.

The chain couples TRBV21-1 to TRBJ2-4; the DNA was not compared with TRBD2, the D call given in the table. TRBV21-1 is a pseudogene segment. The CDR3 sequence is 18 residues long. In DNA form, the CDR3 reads TGTGCCAGCAGCAAGGCTATTCGGGGGACTAGCGGGAGAGACATTCAGTACTTC. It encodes CASSKAIRGTSGRDIQYF.

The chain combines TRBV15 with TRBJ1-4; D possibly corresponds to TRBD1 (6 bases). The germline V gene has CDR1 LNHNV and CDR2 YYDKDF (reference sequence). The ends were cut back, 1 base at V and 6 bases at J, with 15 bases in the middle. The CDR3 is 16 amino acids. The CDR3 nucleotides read TGTGCCACCAGCAGAGGGACGACAGGAATAGATGAAAAACTGTTTTTT. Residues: CATSRGTTGIDEKLFF.

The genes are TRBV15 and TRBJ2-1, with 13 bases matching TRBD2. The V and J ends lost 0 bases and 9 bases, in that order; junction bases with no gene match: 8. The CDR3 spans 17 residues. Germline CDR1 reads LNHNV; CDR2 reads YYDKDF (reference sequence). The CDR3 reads CATSRDVTSGRKGEQFF. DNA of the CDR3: TGTGCCACCAGCAGAGATGTGACTAGCGGGAGGAAGGGTGAGCAGTTCTTC.

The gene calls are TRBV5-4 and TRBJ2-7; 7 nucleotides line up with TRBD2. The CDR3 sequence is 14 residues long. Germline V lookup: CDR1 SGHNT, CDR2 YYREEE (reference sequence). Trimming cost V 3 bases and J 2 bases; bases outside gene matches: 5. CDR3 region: CASSSPSGTYEQYF. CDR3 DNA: TGTGCCAGCAGCTCCCCTAGCGGAACCTACGAGCAGTACTTC.

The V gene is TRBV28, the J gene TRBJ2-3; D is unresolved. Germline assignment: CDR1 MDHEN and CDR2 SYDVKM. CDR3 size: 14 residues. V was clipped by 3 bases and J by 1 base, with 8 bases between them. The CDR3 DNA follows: TGTGCCAGCAGTTTGCCCAGCGGCACAGATACGCAGTATTTT. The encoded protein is CASSLPSGTDTQYF.

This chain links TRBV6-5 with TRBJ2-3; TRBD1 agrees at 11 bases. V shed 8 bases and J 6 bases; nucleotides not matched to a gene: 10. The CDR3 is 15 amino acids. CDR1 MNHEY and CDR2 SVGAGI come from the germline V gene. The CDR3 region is CASGKGTGGSDTQYF. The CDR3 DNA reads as TGTGCCAGCGGGAAAGGGACAGGGGGTTCTGATACGCAGTATTTT.

In nucleotides, the CDR3 is TGTGCCAGTAGTATAGAGGTCTCGAGGGGGAACACTGAAGCTTTCTTT. Protein sequence: CASSIEVSRGNTEAFF. The V and J genes are TRBV19 and TRBJ1-1; perhaps TRBD1 as D (5 bases). V was pared by 0 bases and J by 1 base, with 12 bases between. From germline, CDR1 is LNHDA and CDR2 SQIVND (reference sequence). The CDR3 covers 16 residues.

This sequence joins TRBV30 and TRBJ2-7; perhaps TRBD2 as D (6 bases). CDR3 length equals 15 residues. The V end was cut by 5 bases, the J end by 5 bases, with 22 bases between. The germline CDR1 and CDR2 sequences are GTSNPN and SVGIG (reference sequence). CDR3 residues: CAWDGGVGTLHEQYF. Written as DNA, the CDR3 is TGTGCCTGGGACGGTGGGGTCGGGACTCTCCACGAGCAGTACTTC.

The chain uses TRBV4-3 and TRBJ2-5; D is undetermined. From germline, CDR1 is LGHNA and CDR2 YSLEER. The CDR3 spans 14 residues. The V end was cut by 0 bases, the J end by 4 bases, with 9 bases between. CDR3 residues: CASSQDTSRETQYF. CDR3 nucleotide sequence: TGCGCCAGCAGCCAAGATACATCTCGAGAGACCCAGTACTTC.

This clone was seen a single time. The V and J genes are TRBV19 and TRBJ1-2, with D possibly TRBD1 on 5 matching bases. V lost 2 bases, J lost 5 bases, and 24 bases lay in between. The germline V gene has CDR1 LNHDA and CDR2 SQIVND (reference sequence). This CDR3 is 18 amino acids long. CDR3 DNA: TGTGCCAGTAGTATAACGGGGCAGGGATACTCCCTGGGGTATGGCTACACCTTC. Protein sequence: CASSITGQGYSLGYGYTF.

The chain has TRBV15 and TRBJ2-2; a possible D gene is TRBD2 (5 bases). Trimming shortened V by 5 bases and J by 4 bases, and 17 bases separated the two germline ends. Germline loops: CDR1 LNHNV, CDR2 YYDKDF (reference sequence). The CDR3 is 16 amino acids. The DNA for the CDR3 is TGTGCCACCAGCGGCCATAGCGTCGGTGCCACCGGGGAGCTGTTTTTT. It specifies CATSGHSVGATGELFF.

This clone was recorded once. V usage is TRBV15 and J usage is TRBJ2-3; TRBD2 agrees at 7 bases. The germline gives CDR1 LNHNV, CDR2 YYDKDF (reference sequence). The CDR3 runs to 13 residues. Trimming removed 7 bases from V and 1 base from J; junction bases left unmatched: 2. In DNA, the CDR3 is TGTGCCACCATGGGAGGGGGCACAGATACGCAGTATTTT. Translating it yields CATMGGGTDTQYF.

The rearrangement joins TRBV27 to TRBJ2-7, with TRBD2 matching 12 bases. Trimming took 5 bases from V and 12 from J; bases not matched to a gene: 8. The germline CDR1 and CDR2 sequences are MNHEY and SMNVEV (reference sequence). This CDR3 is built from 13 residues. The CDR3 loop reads CASSARLAGEPYF. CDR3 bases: TGTGCCAGCAGTGCTAGACTAGCGGGAGAACCGTACTTC.

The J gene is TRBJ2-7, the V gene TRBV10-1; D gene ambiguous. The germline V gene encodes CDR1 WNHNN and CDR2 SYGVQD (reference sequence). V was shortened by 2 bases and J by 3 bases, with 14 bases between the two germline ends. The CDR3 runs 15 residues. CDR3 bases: TGCGCCAGCAGTGAGGATCCTGGTGCTATCTACGAGCAGTACTTC. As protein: CASSEDPGAIYEQYF.